The clone carrying this TCR beta chain has ten or more counts. Its antigen remains unknown. The V gene's germline CDR1 is SGHAT and CDR2 FQNNGV. This CDR3 region has 17 residues. Between the trimmed V and J ends, which lost 1 base and 0 bases, there was a span of 13 bases. Researchers used genomic DNA as the template to profile TCR beta VDJ and CDR3. One entry per CDR3 protein results from TCRdb running MiXCR on the reads. This sample carries about 160,000 distinct CDR3 sequences, about 50% of them seen once, and the ten largest clones take roughly 29%. This sample is part of a study of CD8+CD57+ T cells in acquired aplastic anemia. Study-level findings and limits: A set of around 30 CD8+ CDR3 sequences was shared between patients and controls, and these sequences appeared highly expressed in patients.

Individuals selected for sequencing had exhibited CD8+CD57+ cell expansion on flow cytometry. This receptor was obtained from a human donor with aplastic anemia. Sequencing used sorted CD4+, CD8+, or CD8+CD57+ T cells (not recorded which) from PBMCs. The chain links TRBV11-2 to TRBJ2-1; tentative D call: TRBD2 (6 bases). CDR3 residues: CASSLGSGSNSYNEQFF. The CDR3 DNA is TGTGCCAGCAGCTTAGGAAGCGGGTCAAACTCCTACAATGAGCAGTTCTTC.